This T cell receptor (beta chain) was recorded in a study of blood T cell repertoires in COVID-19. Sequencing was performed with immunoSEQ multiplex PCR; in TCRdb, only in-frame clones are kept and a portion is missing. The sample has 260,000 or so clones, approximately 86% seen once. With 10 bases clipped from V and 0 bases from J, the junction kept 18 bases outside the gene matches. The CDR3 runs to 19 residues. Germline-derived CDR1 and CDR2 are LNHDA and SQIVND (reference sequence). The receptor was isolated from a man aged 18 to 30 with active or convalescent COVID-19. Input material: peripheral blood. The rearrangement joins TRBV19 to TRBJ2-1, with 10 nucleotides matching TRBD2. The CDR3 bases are TGTGCCACCAGAGGGGCTAGCGGGGGTTTGTGGAGCTCCTACAATGAGCAGTTCTTC. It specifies CATRGASGGLWSSYNEQFF.